This TCR beta chain was obtained from a study of blood T cell repertoires in COVID-19. Background on the study: Donors in the United States, Italy and Spain gave samples during acute or convalescent COVID-19. The cDNA or gDNA used as material had been derived from T cells, B-cell-depleted T cells, or PBMCs.

Recruitment covered about 25 US areas and drew participants whose ages spanned about 18 to 90 years. Assay: immunoSEQ multiplex PCR; the TCRdb copy retains only in-frame clones and omits some. The sample yields a few hundred thousand clones, 88% seen once. Sample: PBMCs or T cells enriched from blood (not recorded which). The clonotype originates from a woman between 18 and 30 years old who had recovered from COVID-19.

Here the CDR3 reads CASSDSLRGQGDTGELFF. DNA of the CDR3: TGTGCCAGCAGCGATAGCCTTCGTGGACAGGGCGACACCGGGGAGCTGTTTTTT. The chain uses TRBV13 and TRBJ2-2; 8 nucleotides agree with TRBD1. The length of the CDR3 is 18 residues. From germline, CDR1 is PRHDT and CDR2 FYEKMQ (reference sequence). J lost 3 bases, V lost 5 bases, and 14 bases had no gene match.